This T cell receptor (beta chain) was recovered during a study of blood T cell repertoires in COVID-19. Study at large: COVID-19 samples collected from the United States, Italy and Spain covered acute and convalescent phases. The cDNA or gDNA used as material had been derived from T cells, B-cell-depleted T cells, or PBMCs.

Original handling: Amplifying reference gene primers gave estimates of nucleated cell counts. Sequenced by immunoSEQ multiplex PCR; TCRdb stores in-frame clones only, minus some. V and J calls and clone size follow that table, whereas D and trimming were derived from the DNA. The sample contains 65,000 to 95,000 clones, around 83% of which appear only once. The clonotype was recovered from a woman aged 45-65 years with acute or convalescent COVID-19. The sample consisted of peripheral blood.

The chain's CDR3 is CASSLTVTGELFF. CDR3 bases: TGTGCCAGCAGCTTAACTGTTACCGGGGAGCTGTTTTTT. This chain connects TRBV11-3 to TRBJ2-2; D not resolved. V lost 2 bases and J 5 bases, leaving 6 bases between the germline ends. Germline V lookup: CDR1 SGHNT, CDR2 YENEEA. This CDR3 comprises 13 residues.